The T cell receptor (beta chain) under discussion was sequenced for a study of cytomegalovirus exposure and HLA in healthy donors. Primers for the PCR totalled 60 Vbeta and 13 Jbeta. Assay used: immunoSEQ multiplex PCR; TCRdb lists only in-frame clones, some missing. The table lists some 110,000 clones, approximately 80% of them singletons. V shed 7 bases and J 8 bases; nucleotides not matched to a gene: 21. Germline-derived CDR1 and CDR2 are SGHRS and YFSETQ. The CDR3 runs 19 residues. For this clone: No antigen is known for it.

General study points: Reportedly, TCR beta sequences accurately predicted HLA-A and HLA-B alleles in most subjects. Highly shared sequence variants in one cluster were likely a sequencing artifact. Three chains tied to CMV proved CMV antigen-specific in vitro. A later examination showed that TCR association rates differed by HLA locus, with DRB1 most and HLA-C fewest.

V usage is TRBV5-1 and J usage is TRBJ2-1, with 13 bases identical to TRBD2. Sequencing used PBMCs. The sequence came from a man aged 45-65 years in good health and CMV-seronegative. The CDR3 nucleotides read TGCGCCAGCGGGATGAGCGGGACTAGCGGGGCCCCTGGGATCGATGAGCAGTTCTTC. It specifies CASGMSGTSGAPGIDEQFF.